The 15 T cell receptor beta chains below were found in one sample sequenced in a study of control samples from healthy donors and cancer patients. Here immunoSEQ multiplex PCR was the method, and the copy in TCRdb shows in-frame clones only, minus some. The data contain approximately 120,000 clones, around nine tenths of them singletons. The sequencing sample was made of blood. The receptors here all came from a woman aged 50 to 65 in good health.

This clone was counted at least ten times. V usage is TRBV9 and J usage is TRBJ1-5; D is perhaps TRBD1 (6 bases). V shed 0 bases and J shed 0 bases, with 10 bases lying between them. CDR1 and CDR2 from the germline V gene are SGDLS and YYNGEE. The CDR3 length is 16 residues. As DNA, the CDR3 is TGTGCCAGCAGCGTAGGCGCAGGGGCTAGCAATCAGCCCCAGCATTTT. Translated, it gives CASSVGAGASNQPQHF.

The chain carries TRBV13 and TRBJ1-2; 8 positions agree with TRBD1. V lost 6 bases and J lost 4; bases outside the gene matches: 7. The CDR3 has 14 residues. CDR1 and CDR2 (germline): PRHDT, FYEKMQ (reference sequence). The CDR3 nucleotides read TGTGCCAGCAGTCAGGGGGCTAGTGGCTATGGCTACACCTTC. Amino acids: CASSQGASGYGYTF. The whole variable domain, remainder taken from reference TRBV13 and TRBJ1-2, is AAGVIQSPRHLIKEKRETATLKCYPIPRHDTVYWYQQGPGQDPQFLISFYEKMQSDKGSIPDRFSAQQFSDYHSELNMSSLELGDSALYFCASSQGASGYGYTFGSGTRLTVV.

In its sample, this clone was seen once. The gene calls are TRBV24-1 and TRBJ1-3; D is perhaps TRBD1 (6 bases). CDR1 and CDR2 from the germline V gene are KGHDR and SFDVKD. The CDR3 contains 15 residues. Between the trimmed V and J ends, which lost 3 bases and 0 bases, there was a span of 8 bases. The CDR3 DNA is TGTGCCACCAGTGATACAGGGAGCTCTGGAAACACCATATATTTT. It yields the protein CATSDTGSSGNTIYF.

The chain employs TRBV3-1 (or the pseudogene TRBV3-2) and TRBJ2-7, with D possibly TRBD2 on 6 matching bases. Deletions cut 1 base from V and 4 bases from J, with 14 bases between. Germline CDR1 is LGHDT and CDR2 is YNNKEL (reference sequence). The CDR3 has 15 amino acids. The CDR3 DNA reads as TGTGCCAGCAGCCAAGCCCCCGGGACTGATTACGAGCAGTACTTC. This sequence encodes CASSQAPGTDYEQYF.

The gene calls are TRBV4-1 and TRBJ2-2, with a weak D call TRBD1 (7 bases). Germline V gives CDR1 MGHRA, CDR2 YSYEKL. V gave up 4 bases and J gave up 7 bases, with 19 bases separating them. The CDR3 covers 16 residues. The CDR3 DNA reads TGCGCCAGCAGCCCCCCGGGGCAGGGGGAGGTCGGGGAGCTGTTTTTT. It codes for CASSPPGQGEVGELFF.

The chain couples TRBV9 to TRBJ2-3; a possible D gene is TRBD2 (5 bases). This CDR3 is built from 18 residues. The germline gives CDR1 SGDLS, CDR2 YYNGEE. V was shortened by 3 bases and J by 5 bases, with 25 bases between the two germline ends. CDR3 in DNA: TGTGCCAGCAGCGCTATTCGCTTAGCGCGAGGGCCGGGAGATACGCAGTATTTT. Translation gives CASSAIRLARGPGDTQYF.

The chain employs TRBV5-5 and TRBJ1-5, with 8 bases matching TRBD1. CDR3 length: 14 amino acids. The junction had 4 bases not matched to a gene; V was cut back by 4 bases and J by 4 bases. From germline, CDR1 is SGHKS and CDR2 YYEKEE (reference sequence). Here the CDR3 DNA reads TGTGCCAGCAGCCGGGACAGGCGGAATCAGCCCCAGCATTTT. Amino acids: CASSRDRRNQPQHF. Complete variable domain (other parts from reference TRBV5-5 and TRBJ1-5): DAGVTQSPTHLIKTRGQQVTLRCSPISGHKSVSWYQQVLGQGPQFIFQYYEKEERGRGNFPDRFSARQFPNYSSELNVNALLLGDSALYLCASSRDRRNQPQHFGDGTRLSIL.

The chain employs TRBV9 and TRBJ1-3, with D hard to call. Between the trimmed V and J ends, which lost 4 bases and 0 bases, there was a span of 11 bases. Germline V gene sequence: CDR1 SGDLS, CDR2 YYNGEE. This CDR3 comprises 15 residues. The CDR3 loop reads CASSPPLVSGNTIYF. In nucleotides, the CDR3 is TGTGCCAGCAGCCCTCCCCTCGTCTCTGGAAACACCATATATTTT.

The V call is TRBV5-6, the J call TRBJ2-1, with D perhaps given as TRBD1 or TRBD2 (5 bases each). CDR1 is SGHDT, CDR2 YYEEEE, per germline. This CDR3 has 14 residues. The V end lost 1 base, the J end lost 6 bases, and 11 bases lay between the germline ends. Here the CDR3 DNA reads TGTGCCAGCAGCTTGAGGGGCGGGTCCAATGAGCAGTTCTTC. This codes for CASSLRGGSNEQFF.

This rearrangement joins TRBV7-7 to TRBJ2-2, with D perhaps matching TRBD2 (6 bases). CDR3 length equals 14 residues. The germline gives CDR1 SSHAT, CDR2 FNYEAQ (reference sequence). Trimming removed 1 base at V and 4 bases at J, with 7 bases between. DNA of the CDR3: TGTGCCAGCAGCTTAGGGCGGGGCACCGGGGAGCTGTTTTTT. This codes for CASSLGRGTGELFF.

This clone was seen just once. The chain employs TRBV6-5 and TRBJ1-2; D might be TRBD1 (6 bases). Deletions cut 6 bases from V and 5 bases from J, with 13 bases between. Germline lookup yields CDR1 MNHEY and CDR2 SVGAGI. This CDR3 is 13 amino acids long. CDR3 sequence (DNA): TGTGCCAGCAGACAGGGTGGTTCTTATGGCTACACCTTC. Its translation is CASRQGGSYGYTF.

This chain connects TRBV5-6 to TRBJ1-1, with a tentative D call TRBD1 (5 bases). This CDR3 spans 14 amino acids. Per germline, CDR1 SGHDT and CDR2 YYEEEE. With 7 bases removed from V and 1 base from J, the gap between germline ends came to 14 bases. Here the CDR3 DNA reads TGTGCCAGCCGCCCCTGGGGGGGGAACACTGAAGCTTTCTTT. Translated, it gives CASRPWGGNTEAFF.

This chain joins TRBV7-2 and TRBJ2-1; no clear D. With 1 base removed from V and 2 bases from J, the gap between germline ends came to 15 bases. The germline CDR1 and CDR2 sequences are SGHTA and FQGNSA. The CDR3 consists of 17 residues. The CDR3 DNA reads as TGTGCCAGCAGCTTAGTACGCGCGAGGCCTACCTACAATGAGCAGTTCTTC. Encoded protein: CASSLVRARPTYNEQFF.

This rearrangement joins TRBV11-3 to TRBJ2-2, with no clear D. Germline V CDR1 and CDR2: SGHNT, YENEEA. V lost 4 bases to trimming and J lost 0 bases, with 6 bases between them. The length of the CDR3 is 14 residues. The CDR3 reads CASSSRPNTGELFF. The CDR3, as DNA: TGTGCCAGCAGCTCCCGGCCGAACACCGGGGAGCTGTTTTTT.

The chain recombines TRBV29-1 with TRBJ2-3; D is possibly TRBD1 (7 bases). V dropped 6 bases and J dropped 5 bases, with 18 bases sitting between them. CDR3 length equals 14 residues. Germline V gives CDR1 SQVTM, CDR2 ANQGSEA. For the CDR3, the DNA is TGCAGCGTGGGTGTTGGCCAGGGGGGAGATACGCAGTATTTT. As protein: CSVGVGQGGDTQYF.